The TCR beta chain described here comes from a study of blood T cells in healthy people across ages. The CDR3 consists of 16 residues. Trimming stripped 1 base from V and 6 bases from J, with 16 bases between. CDR1 and CDR2 from the germline V gene are SGHAT and FQNNGV. This clonotype was counted between two and nine times. Primers used in a second PCR of about 6 to 11 cycles were a sample-barcoded 5' primer and a J-beta primer mix. TCRdb reprocessed the 5' RACE reads with MiXCR, giving one entry per CDR3 protein. Altogether about 560,000 distinct CDR3 sequences are present, roughly a quarter being singletons, with the ten largest covering approximately 3.7%. These data also formed part of another study, on T cells of mothers and their children. That source notes: The sample comes from eight or nine healthy Caucasian donors: mothers and children. Unrelated pairs and related pairs have their TCR recombination output shaped similarly by thymic selection.

The receptor was isolated from a boy aged 2 to 10 in good health. The sequencing input was blood. The V and J genes are TRBV11-2 and TRBJ2-4; tentatively, D is TRBD1 or TRBD2 (7 bases each). The CDR3, as DNA: TGTGCCAGCAGCTTAGTAGGCGGCAGGGGGGGAAACATTCAGTACTTC. Residues: CASSLVGGRGGNIQYF.